This T cell receptor (beta chain) appears in the sequencing data of a study of T-cell reconstitution after alpha-beta-depleted transplantation in children. Unique molecular identifiers were incorporated when the TCRbeta library was constructed. TCRdb itself ran the PCR reads through MiXCR, one entry per CDR3 protein. Here the sample spans about 220,000 distinct CDR3 sequences, under 20% being singletons. Study-level findings and limits: Some patients' high day-60 TCRbeta diversity was attributed to recipient cells surviving conditioning. Several hundred expanded graft clones reportedly gave rise to the alpha-beta T cells present about two months after transplant. Fresh T-cell production supplied most of the T-cell counts and diversity seen one year after transplant.

Comments on this clonotype: Its target is not known.

V dropped 0 bases and J dropped 6 bases, with 11 bases sitting between them. This CDR3 spans 15 amino acids. Germline CDR1 LGHNA, CDR2 YSLEER. This clonotype was obtained from a male patient aged 2 to 10 who had a stem cell transplant for acute lymphoblastic leukemia, so the T cells may come from the graft donor. The specimen was PBMCs, mostly from graft donor cells, collected 360 days after TCRalphabeta/CD19-depleted stem cell transplant. The rearrangement joins TRBV4-3 to TRBJ2-2; either TRBD1 or TRBD2 may fit D (6 bases each). The CDR3 loop is CASSQDPGASGELFF. The CDR3 coding sequence is TGCGCCAGCAGCCAAGATCCGGGGGCGTCCGGGGAGCTGTTTTTT.